This T cell receptor (beta chain) was captured by sequencing in a study of T cells in Graves' hyperthyroidism and ophthalmopathy. Overall study findings and caveats: Before onset, ophthalmopathy was predicted by the model a median roughly 6.8 months earlier.

There are many counts of this clonotype. Its antigen remains unknown. Trimming took 6 bases from V and 4 from J; bases not matched to a gene: 19. The germline V gene has CDR1 SQVTM and CDR2 ANQGSEA. CDR3 size: 17 residues. RNA transcripts gave rise to amplified TCR beta CDR3 regions. The primer set for the first-round RT-PCR of the TCR CDR3 was HTBI. MiXCR was run by TCRdb on the multiplex PCR reads, yielding one entry per CDR3 protein. Among some 500,000 distinct CDR3 sequences listed, about 24% were seen once. The V call is TRBV29-1, the J call TRBJ1-1; the match to TRBD1 covers 8 bases. The material sequenced was blood. The sequence was collected from a woman in her twenties or thirties with Graves' ophthalmopathy. CDR3 in amino acids: CSVVETGEVIGITEAFF. The CDR3 DNA sequence: TGCAGCGTGGTAGAGACAGGGGAAGTGATTGGGATCACTGAAGCTTTCTTT.